This T cell receptor beta chain was sequenced for a study of control samples from healthy donors and cancer patients. Only in-frame clones appear in the TCRdb table, and some are missing; sequencing was by immunoSEQ multiplex PCR. In the table there are roughly 220,000 clones, over 90% of which are singletons. Germline V lookup: CDR1 SGDLS, CDR2 YYNGEE. The CDR3 loop spans 15 amino acids. The ends lost 6 bases at V and 6 bases at J; junction bases unmatched: 11. This rearrangement joins TRBV9 to TRBJ2-1, with 8 nucleotides matching TRBD2. This sequence was found in a man aged 45 to 65 in good health. The material sequenced was blood. The CDR3 region has the DNA TGTGCCAGCACCCCCCGGGGGGGCCTCTCCAATGAGCAGTTCTTC. This sequence encodes CASTPRGGLSNEQFF.